This TCR beta chain was obtained from a study of T cell clonality in common variable immunodeficiency. Here immunoSEQ multiplex PCR was the method, and the copy in TCRdb shows in-frame clones only, minus some. This sample carries about 40,000 clones and no singletons, and 1.3% to 1.5% goes to the top ten. CDR3 length equals 16 residues. Looked up from germline, CDR1 is MDHEN and CDR2 is SYDVKM. Germline trimming cut 4 bases from V and 5 bases from J; bases unmatched to any gene: 11. This clone has a count of ten or more. The read ends 3 residues shy of where the CDR3 ends; the end is completed using the germline J gene.

This receptor was taken from a person aged 18 to 70 in good health. The chain employs TRBV28 and TRBJ2-5; TRBD2 matches 9 bases. Input material: peripheral blood mononuclear cells. CDR3 bases read: TGTGCCAGCAGTTCTAGTCTTGCGGGAGGGAGGGAGACC. Translating gives CASSSSLAGGRET. The whole CDR3 sequence reads CASSSSLAGGRETQYF.